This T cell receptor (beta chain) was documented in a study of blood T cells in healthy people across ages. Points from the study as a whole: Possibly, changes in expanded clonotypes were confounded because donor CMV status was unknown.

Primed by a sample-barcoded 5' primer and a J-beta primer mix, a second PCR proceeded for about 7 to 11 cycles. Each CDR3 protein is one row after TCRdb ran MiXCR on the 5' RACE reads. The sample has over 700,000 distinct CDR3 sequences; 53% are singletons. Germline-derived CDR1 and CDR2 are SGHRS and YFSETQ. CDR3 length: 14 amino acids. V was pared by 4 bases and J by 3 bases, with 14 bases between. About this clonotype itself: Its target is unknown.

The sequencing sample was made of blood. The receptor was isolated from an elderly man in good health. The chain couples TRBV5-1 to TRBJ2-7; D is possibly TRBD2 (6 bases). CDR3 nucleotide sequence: TGCGCCAGCAGCCTGCGGAGGGGAGACTACGAGCAGTACTTC. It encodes CASSLRRGDYEQYF. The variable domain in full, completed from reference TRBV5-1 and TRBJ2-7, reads KAGVTQTPRYLIKTRGQQVTLSCSPISGHRSVSWYQQTPGQGLQFLFEYFSETQRNKGNFPGRFSGRQFSNSRSEMNVSTLELGDSALYLCASSLRRGDYEQYFGPGTRLTVT.